This TCR beta chain was retrieved from a study of blood T cell repertoires in COVID-19. The CDR3 consists of 14 residues. Germline assignment: CDR1 MNHNY and CDR2 SVGAGI (reference sequence). J was trimmed by 11 bases and V by 4 bases; bases with no gene match: 9. TCRdb keeps only in-frame clones here, not all; method: immunoSEQ multiplex PCR. The sample records about 670,000 clones, approximately 90% being singletons. The sample comprised peripheral blood. V gene TRBV6-6 combines with J gene TRBJ1-1; 11 nucleotides agree with TRBD1. The sequence derives from a woman between 18 and 29 years old with acute or convalescent COVID-19. CDR3 nucleotide sequence: TGTGCCAGCAGTTCCCCCGGACAGGGGGCAATTGCTTTCTTT. Encoded protein: CASSSPGQGAIAFF.